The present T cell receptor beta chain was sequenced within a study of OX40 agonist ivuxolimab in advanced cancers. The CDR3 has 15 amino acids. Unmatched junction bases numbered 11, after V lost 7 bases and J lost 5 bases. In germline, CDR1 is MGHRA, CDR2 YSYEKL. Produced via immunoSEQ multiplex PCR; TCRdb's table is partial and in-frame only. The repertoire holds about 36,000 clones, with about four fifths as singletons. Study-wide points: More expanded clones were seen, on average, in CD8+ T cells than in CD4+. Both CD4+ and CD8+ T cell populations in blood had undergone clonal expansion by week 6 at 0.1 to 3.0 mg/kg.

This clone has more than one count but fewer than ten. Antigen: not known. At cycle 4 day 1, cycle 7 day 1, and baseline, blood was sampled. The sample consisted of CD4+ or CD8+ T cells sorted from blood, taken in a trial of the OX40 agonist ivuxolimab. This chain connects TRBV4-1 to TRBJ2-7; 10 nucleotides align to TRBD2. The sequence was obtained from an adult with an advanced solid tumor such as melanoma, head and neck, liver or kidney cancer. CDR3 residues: CASTKGGLAGDEQYF. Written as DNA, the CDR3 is TGCGCCAGCACCAAAGGCGGCCTAGCGGGAGACGAGCAGTACTTC.